The 2 T cell receptor beta chains below come from one sample, sequenced in a study of CD8 T cells in Susac syndrome. Reverse transcription of roughly 0.45 to 1 ug RNA was performed with random hexamers. TCRdb re-analysed the immunoSEQ multiplex PCR reads in MiXCR, keeping a single row per CDR3 protein. The sample lists 150,000 to 200,000 distinct CDR3 sequences, roughly 94% occurring once. The sequenced sample consisted of CD4+ T cells from PBMCs. The source of these receptors is a human donor with multiple sclerosis.

This sequence joins TRBV29-1 and TRBJ1-2; possibly TRBD1 for D (5 bases). The CDR3 runs to 11 residues. With 7 bases removed from V and 8 bases from J, the gap between germline ends came to 14 bases. CDR1 is SQVTM and CDR2 is ANQGSEA in the germline V gene. The CDR3 here is CSADRGWGYTF. The CDR3 DNA reads TGCAGCGCCGATAGGGGATGGGGCTACACCTTC.

The V gene is TRBV30, the J gene TRBJ2-7; D remains ambiguous. Per the germline V gene, CDR1 is GTSNPN and CDR2 is SVGIG (reference sequence). The ends were cut back, 2 bases at V and 0 bases at J, with 14 bases in the middle. This CDR3 contains 15 residues. CDR3 bases: TGTGCCTGGAGTAAGAAGGGAATAGGCTCCTACGAGCAGTACTTC. Translating gives CAWSKKGIGSYEQYF. Full variable domain (rest looked up from reference TRBV30 and TRBJ2-7): SQTIHQWPATLVQPVGSPLSLECTVEGTSNPNLYWYRQAAGRGLQLLFYSVGIGQISSEVPQNLSASRPQDRQFILSSKKLLLSDSGFYLCAWSKKGIGSYEQYFGPGTRLTVT.